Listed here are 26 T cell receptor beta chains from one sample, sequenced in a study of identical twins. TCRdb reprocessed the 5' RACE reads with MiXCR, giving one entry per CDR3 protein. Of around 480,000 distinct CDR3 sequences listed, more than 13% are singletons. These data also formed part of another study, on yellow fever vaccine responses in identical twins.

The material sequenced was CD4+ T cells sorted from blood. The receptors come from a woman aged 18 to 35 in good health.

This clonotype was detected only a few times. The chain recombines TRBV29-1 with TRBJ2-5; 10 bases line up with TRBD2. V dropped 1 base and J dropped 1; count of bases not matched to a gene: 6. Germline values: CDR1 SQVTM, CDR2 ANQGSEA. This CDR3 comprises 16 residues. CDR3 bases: TGCAGCGTTGAAGGGACTAGCGGCGGGCGCCAAGAGACCCAGTACTTC. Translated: CSVEGTSGGRQETQYF.

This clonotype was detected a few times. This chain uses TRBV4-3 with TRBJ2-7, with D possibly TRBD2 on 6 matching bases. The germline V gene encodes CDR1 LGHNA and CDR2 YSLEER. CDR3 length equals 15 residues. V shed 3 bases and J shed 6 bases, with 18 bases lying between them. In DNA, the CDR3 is TGCGCCAGCAGCCAGAGAGTCGGAGGGGTTGGCGAGCAGTACTTC. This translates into CASSQRVGGVGEQYF.

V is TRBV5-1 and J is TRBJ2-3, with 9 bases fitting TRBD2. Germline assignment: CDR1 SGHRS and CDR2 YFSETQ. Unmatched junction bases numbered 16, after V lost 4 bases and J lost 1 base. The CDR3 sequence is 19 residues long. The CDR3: CASSTGLASGAYGTDTQYF. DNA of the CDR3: TGCGCCAGCAGCACCGGGCTGGCTAGCGGGGCCTATGGCACAGATACGCAGTATTTT.

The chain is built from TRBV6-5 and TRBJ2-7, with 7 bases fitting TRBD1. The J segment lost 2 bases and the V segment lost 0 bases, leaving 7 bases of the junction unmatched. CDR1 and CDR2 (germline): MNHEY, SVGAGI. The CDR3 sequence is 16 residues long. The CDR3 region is CASSYSVDRVAYEQYF. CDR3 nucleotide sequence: TGTGCCAGCAGTTACTCGGTTGACAGGGTGGCCTACGAGCAGTACTTC.

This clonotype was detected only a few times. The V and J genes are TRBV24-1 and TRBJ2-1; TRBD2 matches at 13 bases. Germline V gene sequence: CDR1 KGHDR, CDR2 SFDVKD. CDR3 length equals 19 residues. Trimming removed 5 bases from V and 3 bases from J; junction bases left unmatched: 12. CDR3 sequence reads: CATSAGIRLAGGIYNEQFF. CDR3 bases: TGTGCCACCAGTGCAGGGATTAGACTAGCGGGAGGTATCTACAATGAGCAGTTCTTC.

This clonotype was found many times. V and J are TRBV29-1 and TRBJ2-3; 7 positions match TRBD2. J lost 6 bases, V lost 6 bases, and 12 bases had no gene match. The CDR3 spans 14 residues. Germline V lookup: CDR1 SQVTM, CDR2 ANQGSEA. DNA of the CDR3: TGCAGCGTCGGACTAGGATTTCCCGGGGATACGCAGTATTTT. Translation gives CSVGLGFPGDTQYF.

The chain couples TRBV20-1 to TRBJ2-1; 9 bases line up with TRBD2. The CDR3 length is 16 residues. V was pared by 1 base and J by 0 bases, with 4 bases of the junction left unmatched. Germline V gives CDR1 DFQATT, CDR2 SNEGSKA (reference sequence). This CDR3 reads CSARVAGAVSYNEQFF. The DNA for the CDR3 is TGCAGTGCTAGAGTAGCGGGGGCCGTCTCCTACAATGAGCAGTTCTTC.

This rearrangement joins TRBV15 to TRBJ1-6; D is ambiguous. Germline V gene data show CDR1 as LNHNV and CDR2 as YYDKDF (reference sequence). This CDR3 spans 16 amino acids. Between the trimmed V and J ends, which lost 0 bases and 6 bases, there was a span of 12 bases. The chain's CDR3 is CATSRDPPRTNSPLHF. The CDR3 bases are TGTGCCACCAGCAGAGATCCCCCGAGAACTAATTCACCCCTCCACTTT.

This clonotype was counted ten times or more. The CDR3 spells CASSQAASGSYEQYF. Here the CDR3 DNA reads TGCGCCAGCAGCCAAGCCGCTAGCGGGAGTTACGAGCAGTACTTC. The chain recombines TRBV4-3 with TRBJ2-7, with 10 positions matching TRBD2. The CDR3 spans 15 residues. Germline lookup yields CDR1 LGHNA and CDR2 YSLEER. V gave up 1 base and J gave up 4 bases; unmatched junction bases: 4.

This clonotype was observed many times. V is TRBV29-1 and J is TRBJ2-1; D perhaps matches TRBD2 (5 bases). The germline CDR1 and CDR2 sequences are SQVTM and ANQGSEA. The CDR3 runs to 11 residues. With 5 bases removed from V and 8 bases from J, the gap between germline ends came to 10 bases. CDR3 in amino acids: CSVRDGYEQFF. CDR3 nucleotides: TGCAGCGTTCGGGATGGGTATGAGCAGTTCTTC.

The CDR3 loop reads CSARPEIPPYEQYF. In DNA, the CDR3 is TGCAGTGCTAGGCCTGAAATCCCCCCCTACGAGCAGTACTTC. The V and J genes are TRBV20-1 and TRBJ2-7; D gene uncertain. Germline CDR1 DFQATT, CDR2 SNEGSKA (reference sequence). Trimming removed 3 bases from V and 2 bases from J, with 14 bases in between. This CDR3 spans 14 amino acids.

The CDR3: CASTLGGKATNEKLFF. CDR3 in DNA: TGTGCCAGCACCCTGGGGGGCAAAGCAACTAATGAAAAACTGTTTTTT. The chain uses TRBV6-1 and TRBJ1-4; possibly TRBD1 for D (6 bases). V was pared by 7 bases and J by 0 bases, with 15 bases between. The CDR3 has 16 residues. The V gene's germline CDR1 is MNHNS and CDR2 SASEGT.

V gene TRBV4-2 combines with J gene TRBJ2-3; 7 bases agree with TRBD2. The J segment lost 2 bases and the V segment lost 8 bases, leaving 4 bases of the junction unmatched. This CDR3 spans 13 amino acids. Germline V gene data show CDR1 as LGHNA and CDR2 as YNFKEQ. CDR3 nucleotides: TGTGCCAGCGCTAGCGGCCTCACAGATACGCAGTATTTT. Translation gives CASASGLTDTQYF.

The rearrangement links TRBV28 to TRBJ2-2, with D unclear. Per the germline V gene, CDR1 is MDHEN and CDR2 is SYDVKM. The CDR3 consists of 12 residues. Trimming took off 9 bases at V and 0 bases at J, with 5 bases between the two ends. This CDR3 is CASFPNTGELFF. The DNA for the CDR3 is TGTGCCAGTTTCCCGAACACCGGGGAGCTGTTTTTT.

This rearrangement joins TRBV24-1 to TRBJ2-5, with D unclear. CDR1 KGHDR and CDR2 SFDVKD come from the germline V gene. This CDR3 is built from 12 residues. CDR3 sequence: CSLPQWNQTQYF. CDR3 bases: TGTTCCCTCCCTCAGTGGAACCAGACCCAGTACTTC.

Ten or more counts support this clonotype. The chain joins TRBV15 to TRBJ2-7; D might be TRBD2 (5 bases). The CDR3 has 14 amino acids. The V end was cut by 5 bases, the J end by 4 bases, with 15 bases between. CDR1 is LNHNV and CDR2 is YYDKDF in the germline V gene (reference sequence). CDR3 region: CATSPYSAGYEQYF. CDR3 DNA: TGTGCCACCAGCCCGTATTCCGCGGGTTACGAGCAGTACTTC.

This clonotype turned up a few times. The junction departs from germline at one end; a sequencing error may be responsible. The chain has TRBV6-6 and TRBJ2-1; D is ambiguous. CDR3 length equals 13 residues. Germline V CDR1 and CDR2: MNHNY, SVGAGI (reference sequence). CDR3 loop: CASSYRAETPGVF. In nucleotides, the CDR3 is TGTGCCAGCAGTTACAGGGCGGAGACCCCCGGTGTATTC.

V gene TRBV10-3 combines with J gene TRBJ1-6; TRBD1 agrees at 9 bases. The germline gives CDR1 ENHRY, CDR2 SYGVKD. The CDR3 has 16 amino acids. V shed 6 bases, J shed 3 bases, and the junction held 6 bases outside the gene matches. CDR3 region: CAIRGQGSNYNSPLHF. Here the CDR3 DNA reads TGTGCCATCAGGGGACAGGGATCGAACTATAATTCACCCCTCCACTTT.

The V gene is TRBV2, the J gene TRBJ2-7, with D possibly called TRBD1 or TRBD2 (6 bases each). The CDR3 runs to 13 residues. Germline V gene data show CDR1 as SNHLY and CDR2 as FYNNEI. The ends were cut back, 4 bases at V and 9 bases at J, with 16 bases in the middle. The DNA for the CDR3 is TGTGCCAGCAGTGCGAAGGGGGGACGAGGGCAGTACTTC. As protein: CASSAKGGRGQYF.

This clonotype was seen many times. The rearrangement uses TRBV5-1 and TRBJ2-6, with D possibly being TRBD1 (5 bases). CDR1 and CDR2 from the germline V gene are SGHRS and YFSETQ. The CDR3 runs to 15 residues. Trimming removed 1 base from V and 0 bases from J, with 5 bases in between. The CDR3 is CASSLQGSGANVLTF. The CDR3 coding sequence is TGCGCCAGCAGCTTGCAGGGCTCTGGGGCCAACGTCCTGACTTTC.

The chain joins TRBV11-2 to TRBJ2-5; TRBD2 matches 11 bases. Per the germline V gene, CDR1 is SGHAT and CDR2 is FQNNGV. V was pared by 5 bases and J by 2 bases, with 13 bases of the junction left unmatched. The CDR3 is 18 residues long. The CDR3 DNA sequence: TGTGCCAGCAGCGTCCGACTAGCGGGACCGTCTTTTCAAGAGACCCAGTACTTC. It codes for CASSVRLAGPSFQETQYF.

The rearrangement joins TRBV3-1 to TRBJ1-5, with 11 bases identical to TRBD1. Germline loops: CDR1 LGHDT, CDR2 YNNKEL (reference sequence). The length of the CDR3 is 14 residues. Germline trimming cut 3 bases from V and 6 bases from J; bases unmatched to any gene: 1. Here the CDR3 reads CASSHGTGGQPQHF. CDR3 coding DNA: TGTGCCAGCAGCCACGGGACAGGGGGTCAGCCCCAGCATTTT.

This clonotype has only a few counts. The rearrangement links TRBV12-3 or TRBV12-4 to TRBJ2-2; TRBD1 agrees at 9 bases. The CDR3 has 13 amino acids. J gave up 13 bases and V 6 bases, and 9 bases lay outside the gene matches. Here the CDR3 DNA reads TGTGCCAGCAGCAACAGGGGGCAGGGTGTGCTGTTTTTT. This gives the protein CASSNRGQGVLFF.

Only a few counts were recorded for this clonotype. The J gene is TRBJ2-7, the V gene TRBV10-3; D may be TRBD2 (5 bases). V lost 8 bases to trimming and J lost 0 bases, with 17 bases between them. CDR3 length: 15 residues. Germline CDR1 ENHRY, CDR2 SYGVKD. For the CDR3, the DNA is TGTGCCATCCCCGAGAGGGCTTTTAGCTCCTACGAGCAGTACTTC. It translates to CAIPERAFSSYEQYF.

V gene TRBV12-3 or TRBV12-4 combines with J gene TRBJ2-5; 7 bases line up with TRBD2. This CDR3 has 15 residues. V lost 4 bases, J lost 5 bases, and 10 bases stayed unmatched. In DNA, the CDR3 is TGTGCCAGCAGTTGGGTGGGAGGGCCCTCGGAGACCCAGTACTTC. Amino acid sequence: CASSWVGGPSETQYF.

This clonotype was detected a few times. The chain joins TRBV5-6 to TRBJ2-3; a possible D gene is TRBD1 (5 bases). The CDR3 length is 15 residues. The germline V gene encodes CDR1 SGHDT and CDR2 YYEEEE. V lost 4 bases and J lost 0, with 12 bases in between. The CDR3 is CASSGPRTSTDTQYF. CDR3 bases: TGTGCCAGCAGCGGACCCAGGACAAGCACAGATACGCAGTATTTT.